The 27 T cell receptor beta chains below all came from one sample that was sequenced in a study of long-term antiretroviral therapy in people with HIV. They ran version v3.0 of the immunoSEQ assay at survey level. Assay used: immunoSEQ multiplex PCR; TCRdb lists only in-frame clones, some missing. The repertoire holds some 30,000 clones, 75% to 95% seen once, with over 4% in the top ten. The sequencing used unsorted PBMCs, collected about 5.5 years after starting antiretroviral therapy. The receptor source for this set is a woman aged 40 to 55 with HIV.

The chain is built from TRBV6-4 and TRBJ2-3; TRBD2 aligns across 10 bases. Germline CDR1 MRHNA, CDR2 SNTAGT. This CDR3 contains 17 residues. Trimming removed 1 base from V and 3 bases from J; junction bases left unmatched: 7. As DNA, the CDR3 is TGTGCCAGCAGTGACTATGAGCGGGGGGGCCCGACAGATACGCAGTATTTT. Translating gives CASSDYERGGPTDTQYF.

The chain has TRBV7-2 and TRBJ2-7; weak D call: TRBD2 (7 bases). In germline, CDR1 is SGHTA, CDR2 FQGNSA. This CDR3 is 15 amino acids long. V lost 5 bases to trimming and J lost 7 bases, with 21 bases between them. The CDR3 here is CASSPELGGPGEQYF. DNA of the CDR3: TGTGCCAGCAGCCCTGAGCTGGGGGGGCCGGGGGAGCAGTACTTC.

The chain is built from TRBV7-8 and TRBJ2-1; a weak D match, TRBD1 (6 bases). V lost 1 base and J 5 bases, leaving 18 bases between the germline ends. The germline gives CDR1 SGHVS, CDR2 FQNEAQ. The CDR3 loop spans 17 amino acids. CDR3 loop: CASSLERTVFANNEQFF. CDR3 nucleotide sequence: TGTGCCAGCAGCTTAGAACGGACAGTCTTCGCCAACAATGAGCAGTTCTTC. Full variable domain (missing parts from reference TRBV7-8 and TRBJ2-1): GAGVSQSPRYKVAKRGQDVALRCDPISGHVSLFWYQQALGQGPEFLTYFQNEAQLDKSGLPSDRFFAERPEGSVSTLKIQRTQQEDSAVYLCASSLERTVFANNEQFFGPGTRLTVL.

The chain links TRBV12-5 to TRBJ2-3; D is possibly TRBD1 or TRBD2 (5 bases each). CDR3 size: 14 residues. CDR1 and CDR2 (germline): LGHNT, FRNRAP. The ends were cut back, 2 bases at V and 6 bases at J, with 12 bases in the middle. The CDR3 loop is CASGLSGGGDTQYF. The CDR3, as DNA: TGTGCTAGTGGTTTGAGTGGGGGTGGCGATACGCAGTATTTT.

J is TRBJ1-1 and V is TRBV7-9; no firm D call. Germline loops: CDR1 SEHNR, CDR2 FQNEAQ (reference sequence). The germline V and J ends were trimmed by 4 bases and 7 bases, with 19 bases remaining between them. The CDR3 has 15 amino acids. The CDR3 protein is CASSSGSTDRREAFF. The CDR3 DNA reads TGTGCCAGCAGCTCCGGGTCCACAGATCGTCGTGAAGCTTTCTTT. Full variable domain (remainder filled in from reference TRBV7-9 and TRBJ1-1): DTGVSQNPRHKITKRGQNVTFRCDPISEHNRLYWYRQTLGQGPEFLTYFQNEAQLEKSRLLSDRFSAERPKGSFSTLEIQRTEQGDSAMYLCASSSGSTDRREAFFGQGTRLTVV.

V usage is TRBV10-3 and J usage is TRBJ1-3; D may be TRBD1 (5 bases). Germline CDR1 reads ENHRY; CDR2 reads SYGVKD. The V end was cut by 7 bases, the J end by 2 bases, with 12 bases between. The CDR3 length is 14 residues. The CDR3, as DNA: TGTGCCATCACCCCCGGGACCACTGGAAACACCATATATTTT. Residues: CAITPGTTGNTIYF.

CDR3 in amino acids: CASNTGTEAFF. In nucleotides, the CDR3 is TGCGCCAGCAATACGGGAACTGAAGCTTTCTTT. V usage is TRBV5-1 and J usage is TRBJ1-1, with unresolved D. Trimming removed 6 bases from V and 5 bases from J, with 8 bases in between. Germline V gives CDR1 SGHRS, CDR2 YFSETQ. The length of the CDR3 is 11 residues.

The V and J genes are TRBV4-3 and TRBJ1-6, with D perhaps matching TRBD1 (6 bases). This CDR3 is 14 amino acids long. From germline, CDR1 is LGHNA and CDR2 YSLEER. V gave up 3 bases and J gave up 10 bases, with 13 bases separating them. Written as DNA, the CDR3 is TGCGCCAGCAGCCACGAAGGGGACACATCACCCCTCCACTTT. Translation: CASSHEGDTSPLHF.

V is TRBV10-3 and J is TRBJ1-5; 7 bases line up with TRBD1. With 10 bases clipped from V and 1 base from J, the junction kept 7 bases outside the gene matches. The CDR3 has 14 residues. CDR1 ENHRY and CDR2 SYGVKD come from the germline V gene. CDR3 bases: TGTGCCAGTACAGGGGAATGGAGCAATCAGCCCCAGCATTTT. It encodes CASTGEWSNQPQHF.

The chain carries TRBV19 and TRBJ2-3; TRBD1 agrees at 10 bases. Looked up from germline, CDR1 is LNHDA and CDR2 is SQIVND (reference sequence). This CDR3 spans 13 amino acids. The J segment lost 5 bases and the V segment lost 5 bases, leaving 1 base of the junction unmatched. In DNA form, the CDR3 reads TGTGCCAGTAGTGACAGGGGGCGAGATACGCAGTATTTT. Residues: CASSDRGRDTQYF.

The chain is built from TRBV9 and TRBJ1-2, with 8 bases fitting TRBD1. This CDR3 has 16 residues. Losses at the gene ends were 0 bases for V and 8 bases for J; bases not matched to a gene: 12. Germline V gene data show CDR1 as SGDLS and CDR2 as YYNGEE. In nucleotides, the CDR3 is TGTGCCAGCAGCGTAGGGACAGGGCCTACAGTTGAAGGCTACACCTTC. Translation gives CASSVGTGPTVEGYTF. Using reference TRBV9 and TRBJ1-2 for the parts outside the CDR3, the full variable domain is DSGVTQTPKHLITATGQRVTLRCSPRSGDLSVYWYQQSLDQGLQFLIQYYNGEERAKGNILERFSAQQFPDLHSELNLSSLELGDSALYFCASSVGTGPTVEGYTFGSGTRLTVV.

The chain employs TRBV6-5 and TRBJ1-2; D remains ambiguous. V lost 6 bases, J lost 4 bases, and 15 bases lay in between. The germline CDR1 and CDR2 sequences are MNHEY and SVGAGI. This CDR3 is 14 amino acids long. The CDR3 region has the DNA TGTGCCAGCAGGGACGTTCGGGGATTCTATGGCTACACCTTC. Its protein product is CASRDVRGFYGYTF.

This sequence joins TRBV6-5 and TRBJ1-2; 8 nucleotides align to TRBD1. CDR3 size: 15 residues. Losses at the gene ends were 3 bases for V and 6 bases for J; bases not matched to a gene: 9. Germline loops: CDR1 MNHEY, CDR2 SVGAGI. The CDR3 loop is CASSYTDRGVDGYTF. DNA of the CDR3: TGTGCCAGCAGTTATACTGACAGGGGAGTCGATGGCTACACCTTC.

This clone was found once. J is TRBJ2-7 and V is TRBV13, with no clear D. Germline V gives CDR1 PRHDT, CDR2 FYEKMQ (reference sequence). This CDR3 spans 13 amino acids. V lost 5 bases and J 6 bases, leaving 14 bases between the germline ends. In DNA form, the CDR3 reads TGTGCCAGCAGCCCCGGAAATCCGGTCGAGCAGTACTTC. It yields the protein CASSPGNPVEQYF. Together with reference TRBV13 and TRBJ2-7, the CDR3 gives the full variable domain: AAGVIQSPRHLIKEKRETATLKCYPIPRHDTVYWYQQGPGQDPQFLISFYEKMQSDKGSIPDRFSAQQFSDYHSELNMSSLELGDSALYFCASSPGNPVEQYFGPGTRLTVT.

This clone was counted only a few times. This chain uses TRBV9 with TRBJ1-3; D is undetermined. The CDR3 extends over 15 amino acids. Trimming left V 0 bases short and J 9 bases short, with 16 bases between. The germline CDR1 and CDR2 sequences are SGDLS and YYNGEE. In nucleotides, the CDR3 is TGTGCCAGCAGCGTAGCCCCTTTGCAAGAAAGCACCATATATTTT. It encodes CASSVAPLQESTIYF.

This chain connects TRBV28 to TRBJ1-1; no firm D call. The CDR3 has 12 amino acids. The germline CDR1 and CDR2 sequences are MDHEN and SYDVKM. V gave up 7 bases and J gave up 7 bases, with 13 bases separating them. This CDR3 reads CASNLGSVEAFF. In nucleotides, the CDR3 is TGTGCCAGCAACTTGGGGAGCGTTGAAGCTTTCTTT.

The CDR3 sequence: CASSLVGGNTEAFF. DNA of the CDR3: TGTGCCAGCAGCTTAGTTGGGGGGAACACTGAAGCTTTCTTT. The chain joins TRBV7-8 to TRBJ1-1; D is perhaps TRBD1 (5 bases). V lost 1 base to trimming and J lost 1 base, with 7 bases between them. The CDR3 covers 14 residues. In germline, CDR1 is SGHVS, CDR2 FQNEAQ.

In this sample, this clone turned up a few times. V usage is TRBV7-8 and J usage is TRBJ1-3; 7 positions agree with TRBD1. The CDR3 has 15 amino acids. The V and J ends lost 4 bases and 5 bases, in that order; junction bases with no gene match: 8. Germline CDR1 SGHVS, CDR2 FQNEAQ. CDR3 coding DNA: TGTGCCAGCAGCTCGGAACAGGGGACAAGAAACACCATATATTTT. This codes for CASSSEQGTRNTIYF.

This sequence joins TRBV14 and TRBJ2-7, with unresolved D. Per germline, CDR1 SGHDN and CDR2 FVKESK. Trimming left V 3 bases short and J 4 bases short, with 4 bases between. The CDR3 covers 11 residues. The CDR3 DNA follows: TGTGCCAGCAGCCAGGCTTACGAGCAGTACTTC. Its protein product is CASSQAYEQYF.

The chain carries TRBV11-2 and TRBJ1-2, with no clear D. Between the trimmed V and J ends, which lost 5 bases and 4 bases, there was a span of 17 bases. CDR3 length: 15 residues. Germline loops: CDR1 SGHAT, CDR2 FQNNGV. In nucleotides, the CDR3 is TGTGCCAGCAGCAGATTAGGGATGCAGGCCTATGGCTACACCTTC. It translates to CASSRLGMQAYGYTF. The entire variable domain, with the rest obtained from reference TRBV11-2 and TRBJ1-2, is as follows: EAGVAQSPRYKIIEKRQSVAFWCNPISGHATLYWYQQILGQGPKLLIQFQNNGVVDDSQLPKDRFSAERLKGVDSTLKIQPAKLEDSAVYLCASSRLGMQAYGYTFGSGTRLTVV.

The V call is TRBV30, the J call TRBJ2-2; D unclear. V dropped 5 bases and J dropped 7 bases, with 2 bases sitting between them. Germline CDR1 and CDR2: GTSNPN and SVGIG (reference sequence). The length of the CDR3 is 9 residues. The CDR3 nucleotides are TGTGCCTGGGTCGGGGAGCTGTTTTTT. It specifies CAWVGELFF.

This clone has only a few counts. The chain couples TRBV12-5 to TRBJ2-1; 7 bases are shared with TRBD1. This CDR3 is built from 16 residues. V shed 2 bases, J shed 0 bases, and the junction held 4 bases outside the gene matches. Germline assignment: CDR1 LGHNT and CDR2 FRNRAP. CDR3 protein: CASGLFSGGSYNEQFF. CDR3 bases: TGTGCTAGTGGTTTGTTTTCAGGGGGCTCCTACAATGAGCAGTTCTTC.

This clone was detected a few times. The rearrangement links TRBV4-1 to TRBJ2-2, with D perhaps matching TRBD2 (6 bases). The germline CDR1 and CDR2 sequences are MGHRA and YSYEKL. With 1 base removed from V and 7 bases from J, the gap between germline ends came to 10 bases. CDR3 size: 14 residues. CDR3 loop: CASSQGQGGGELFF. The CDR3 region has the DNA TGCGCCAGCAGCCAAGGGCAGGGAGGCGGGGAGCTGTTTTTT.

This clone was recorded once. V is TRBV4-1 and J is TRBJ2-1; a possible D gene is TRBD2 (5 bases). CDR3 length: 17 amino acids. Deletions cut 4 bases from V and 5 bases from J, with 21 bases between. Germline CDR1 is MGHRA and CDR2 is YSYEKL. CDR3 loop: CASSLTMGVKPNNEQFF. The CDR3, as DNA: TGCGCCAGCAGCCTAACCATGGGAGTCAAACCCAACAATGAGCAGTTCTTC.

The rearrangement joins TRBV6-1 to TRBJ2-7, with D perhaps given as TRBD1 or TRBD2 (5 bases each). This CDR3 is 14 amino acids long. Germline V lookup: CDR1 MNHNS, CDR2 SASEGT. V lost 6 bases and J lost 4, with 16 bases in between. Here the CDR3 DNA reads TGTGCCAGCAGCAACCCTCGGGGCCAATACGAGCAGTACTTC. It encodes CASSNPRGQYEQYF.

This chain connects TRBV25-1 to TRBJ1-1; 7 nucleotides match TRBD1. Germline CDR1 MGHDK, CDR2 SYGVNS. The CDR3 sequence is 17 residues long. V shed 0 bases and J 1 base; nucleotides not matched to a gene: 8. The CDR3: CASSEYRPGGANTEAFF. Written as DNA, the CDR3 is TGTGCCAGCAGTGAATATCGTCCAGGGGGGGCGAACACTGAAGCTTTCTTT. Together with reference TRBV25-1 and TRBJ1-1, the CDR3 gives the full variable domain: EADIYQTPRYLVIGTGKKITLECSQTMGHDKMYWYQQDPGMELHLIHYSYGVNSTEKGDLSSESTVSRIRTEHFPLTLESARPSHTSQYLCASSEYRPGGANTEAFFGQGTRLTVV.

The V gene is TRBV4-1, the J gene TRBJ1-2; D unclear. Germline lookup yields CDR1 MGHRA and CDR2 YSYEKL. The ends were cut back, 2 bases at V and 3 bases at J, with 10 bases in the middle. The CDR3 sequence is 14 residues long. Here the CDR3 reads CASSQLTAHYGYTF. DNA for the CDR3: TGCGCCAGCAGCCAACTTACAGCCCACTATGGCTACACCTTC.